What follows are 17 T cell receptor beta chains derived from one specimen sequenced in a study of CD8 T cells in ankylosing spondylitis. Each CDR3 protein gets one entry after TCRdb re-called the 5' RACE reads with MiXCR. The sample consists of more than 300,000 distinct CDR3 sequences, more than 9% of them appearing once. The sample comprised blood, either unsorted or a sorted T cell fraction (not recorded which). Source of these receptors: a female donor with ankylosing spondylitis or in good health (not recorded which).

This clonotype was seen many times. V and J are TRBV29-1 and TRBJ2-1; a weak D match, TRBD2 (5 bases). This CDR3 contains 15 residues. CDR1 is SQVTM and CDR2 is ANQGSEA in the germline V gene. Trimming removed 6 bases from V and 12 bases from J, with 27 bases in between. CDR3: CSVLRYGRRLRGQFF. The CDR3, as DNA: TGCAGCGTCCTGAGGTACGGACGTCGGTTACGGGGGCAGTTCTTC.

The rearrangement uses TRBV20-1 and TRBJ2-7, with D tentatively TRBD2 (5 bases). The germline V and J ends were trimmed by 2 bases and 7 bases, with 15 bases remaining between them. The CDR3 spans 13 residues. Germline V CDR1 and CDR2: DFQATT, SNEGSKA (reference sequence). The CDR3: CSARNPSGLEQYF. The DNA of the CDR3 is TGCAGTGCTAGAAACCCCAGCGGTCTGGAGCAGTACTTC.

This clonotype was counted at least ten times. The chain links TRBV20-1 to TRBJ2-3, with D perhaps TRBD2 (5 bases). Trimming took 2 bases from V and 3 from J, leaving 6 bases between them. The CDR3 runs to 12 residues. Germline V CDR1 and CDR2: DFQATT, SNEGSKA (reference sequence). CDR3 DNA sequence: TGCAGTGCTAGACCGGGAACAGATACGCAGTATTTT. Translated: CSARPGTDTQYF.

V and J are TRBV19 and TRBJ2-7; tentative D call: TRBD1 (5 bases). V was clipped by 7 bases and J by 5 bases, with 21 bases between them. The length of the CDR3 is 15 residues. The germline CDR1 and CDR2 sequences are LNHDA and SQIVND (reference sequence). The DNA for the CDR3 is TGTGCCAGTAATAGGGGCGAAGTGAACAATGACGAGCAGTACTTC. The encoded protein is CASNRGEVNNDEQYF.

This clonotype was recorded at least ten times. The rearrangement joins TRBV12-3 or TRBV12-4 to TRBJ2-1; D is possibly TRBD1 (5 bases). V was pared by 5 bases and J by 6 bases, with 14 bases between. The CDR3 covers 14 residues. The CDR3 loop reads CASSPAGLGNEQFF. As DNA, the CDR3 is TGTGCCAGCAGTCCGGCAGGGCTGGGCAATGAGCAGTTCTTC.

This clonotype was recorded many times. This rearrangement joins TRBV5-1 to TRBJ2-7; 7 bases match TRBD1. Germline V CDR1 and CDR2: SGHRS, YFSETQ. Germline trimming cut 0 bases from V and 3 bases from J; bases unmatched to any gene: 6. This CDR3 comprises 15 residues. CDR3 in amino acids: CASSLETGFFYEQYF. The CDR3 DNA is TGCGCCAGCAGCTTGGAGACAGGGTTTTTCTACGAGCAGTACTTC.

In its sample, this clonotype was seen many times. This chain links TRBV20-1 with TRBJ1-3; D is undetermined. This CDR3 has 17 residues. Germline CDR1 reads DFQATT; CDR2 reads SNEGSKA (reference sequence). The germline V and J ends were trimmed by 0 bases and 0 bases, with 15 bases remaining between them. For the CDR3, the DNA is TGCAGTGCTAGAGATCAGCGTGCCCTAAGCTCTGGAAACACCATATATTTT. It yields the protein CSARDQRALSSGNTIYF.

On this clonotype itself: This may stem from a read error, because a much larger clone lies one nucleotide away. The V gene is TRBV5-6, the J gene TRBJ2-7; D is unresolved. The CDR3 has 15 amino acids. CDR1 is SGHDT and CDR2 is YYEEEE in the germline V gene. Trimming took off 1 base at V and 3 bases at J, with 14 bases between the two ends. CDR3 loop: CASSLPCDLRYEQYF. The CDR3 coding sequence is TGTGCCAGCAGCTTGCCCTGTGATTTACGCTACGAGCAGTACTTC.

This clonotype was counted many times. The chain recombines TRBV6-5 with TRBJ2-3, with D maybe TRBD1 (6 bases). CDR1 is MNHEY and CDR2 is SVGAGI in the germline V gene. With 2 bases removed from V and 1 base from J, the gap between germline ends came to 10 bases. The CDR3 has 15 residues. The CDR3 nucleotides are TGTGCCAGCAGTTACAGGGGGATAGGCACAGATACGCAGTATTTT. Amino acids: CASSYRGIGTDTQYF.

Many counts were recorded for this clonotype. This chain connects TRBV27 to TRBJ1-2; D call uncertain. CDR3 length: 12 residues. The V end lost 6 bases, the J end lost 4 bases, and 9 bases lay between the germline ends. Germline values: CDR1 MNHEY, CDR2 SMNVEV (reference sequence). The CDR3 spells CASRSITYGYTF. The CDR3 DNA sequence: TGTGCCAGCAGATCGATTACCTATGGCTACACCTTC.

In this sample, this clonotype turned up many times. The chain employs TRBV5-1 and TRBJ1-1, with D possibly matching TRBD1 (6 bases). The ends were cut back, 0 bases at V and 4 bases at J, with 7 bases in the middle. The CDR3 extends over 13 amino acids. Looked up from germline, CDR1 is SGHRS and CDR2 is YFSETQ. CDR3 sequence: CASSLAGVTEAFF. The CDR3 nucleotides read TGCGCCAGCAGCTTGGCAGGGGTCACTGAAGCTTTCTTT.

Only a few counts were recorded for this clonotype. The CDR3: CASSLEVRGPHSGANVLTF. CDR3 coding DNA: TGCGCCAGCAGCTTGGAAGTGCGGGGGCCCCACTCTGGGGCCAACGTCCTGACTTTC. The rearrangement joins TRBV5-1 to TRBJ2-6; D is perhaps TRBD2 (7 bases). The CDR3 has 19 residues. The germline V and J ends were trimmed by 0 bases and 0 bases, with 16 bases remaining between them. Germline values: CDR1 SGHRS, CDR2 YFSETQ.

CDR3 sequence reads: CASSPKGTYEQYF. The CDR3 DNA reads as TGTGCCAGCAGCCCAAAGGGAACCTACGAGCAGTACTTC. The chain has TRBV7-9 and TRBJ2-7; D not certain. CDR1 SEHNR and CDR2 FQNEAQ come from the germline V gene (reference sequence). Deletions cut 5 bases from V and 2 bases from J, with 10 bases between. This CDR3 region has 13 residues. Drawing the rest from reference TRBV7-9 and TRBJ2-7, the complete variable domain is DTGVSQNPRHKITKRGQNVTFRCDPISEHNRLYWYRQTLGQGPEFLTYFQNEAQLEKSRLLSDRFSAERPKGSFSTLEIQRTEQGDSAMYLCASSPKGTYEQYFGPGTRLTVT.

The V gene is TRBV5-1, the J gene TRBJ2-5, with a tentative D call TRBD1 (5 bases). This CDR3 has 15 residues. CDR1 SGHRS and CDR2 YFSETQ come from the germline V gene. V lost 0 bases to trimming and J lost 3 bases, with 12 bases between them. The CDR3 reads CASSLGSQGKETQYF. The CDR3 bases are TGCGCCAGCAGCTTGGGTTCTCAGGGAAAAGAGACCCAGTACTTC.

In its sample, this clonotype was seen many times. The V and J genes are TRBV5-1 and TRBJ2-3; 11 bases match TRBD2. CDR1 SGHRS and CDR2 YFSETQ come from the germline V gene. The CDR3 runs to 16 residues. V was clipped by 4 bases and J by 4 bases; unmatched bases: 8. For the CDR3, the DNA is TGCGCCAGCAGCGGAATAGCGGGGGGGCCTTCAGATACGCAGTATTTT. It is translated as CASSGIAGGPSDTQYF. The full variable domain, rest sourced from reference TRBV5-1 and TRBJ2-3, is KAGVTQTPRYLIKTRGQQVTLSCSPISGHRSVSWYQQTPGQGLQFLFEYFSETQRNKGNFPGRFSGRQFSNSRSEMNVSTLELGDSALYLCASSGIAGGPSDTQYFGPGTRLTVL.

This clonotype was seen a few times. The chain links TRBV6-2 or TRBV6-3 to TRBJ2-7, with 7 bases matching TRBD2. This CDR3 comprises 15 residues. Germline CDR1 is MNHEY and CDR2 is SVGEGT. V trimming: 7 bases; J trimming: 1 base; junction bases outside the gene matches: 10. The CDR3 reads CASMGGGSKSYEQYF. The CDR3 DNA follows: TGTGCCAGCATGGGGGGGGGGTCGAAGTCCTACGAGCAGTACTTC.

This clonotype was counted ten times or more. V usage is TRBV29-1 and J usage is TRBJ2-2, with D possibly TRBD2 on 5 matching bases. The CDR3 length is 15 residues. Trimming removed 1 base at V and 5 bases at J, with 14 bases between. Germline CDR1 reads SQVTM; CDR2 reads ANQGSEA. CDR3 amino acids: CSVEAGRSGTGELFF. CDR3 coding DNA: TGCAGCGTTGAAGCGGGCAGGTCGGGAACCGGGGAGCTGTTTTTT.